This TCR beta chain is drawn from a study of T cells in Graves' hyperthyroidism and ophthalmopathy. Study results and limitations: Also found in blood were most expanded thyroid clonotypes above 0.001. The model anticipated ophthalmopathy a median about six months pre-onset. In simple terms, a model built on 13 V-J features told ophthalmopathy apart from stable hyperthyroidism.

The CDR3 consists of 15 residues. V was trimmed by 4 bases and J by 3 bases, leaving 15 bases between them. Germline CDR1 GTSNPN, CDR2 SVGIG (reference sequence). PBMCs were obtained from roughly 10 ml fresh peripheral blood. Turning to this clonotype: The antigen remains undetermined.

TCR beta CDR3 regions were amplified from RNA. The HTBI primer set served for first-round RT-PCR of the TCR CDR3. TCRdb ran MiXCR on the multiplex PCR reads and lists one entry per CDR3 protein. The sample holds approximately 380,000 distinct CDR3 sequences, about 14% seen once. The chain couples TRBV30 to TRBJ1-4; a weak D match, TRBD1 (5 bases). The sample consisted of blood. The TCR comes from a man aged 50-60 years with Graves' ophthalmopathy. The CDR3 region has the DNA TGTGCCTGGAAAAAATGGGGACGGTCTAATGAAAAACTGTTTTTT. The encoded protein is CAWKKWGRSNEKLFF.